Sequencing of this T cell receptor (beta chain) was carried out in a study of naive and memory T cell subsets. Germline CDR1 KGHSH, CDR2 LQKENI. This CDR3 is built from 14 residues. Two oligonucleotides, mixed equimolar, formed the beta constant-region primer covering TRBC1 and TRBC2. Ligated cDNA was amplified by four rounds of PCR with nested alpha and beta constant-region primers and SP2. Ligation attached a single-stranded oligonucleotide with a 12-nucleotide UMI and the SP2 primer to the cDNA 3' end. From the UMI-ligation and nested PCR reads, TCRdb called clonotypes with MiXCR, one entry per CDR3 protein. Of approximately 29,000 distinct CDR3 sequences listed, 15% to 20% are singletons. CD45RA-CD27- cells were effector memory; CD45RA+CD27- cells were EMRA. Regarding the study as a whole: In naive cells, over 95% of TCR sequences were seen only once.

This clonotype was detected ten times or more. Its specificity is unknown. Germline and junction disagree at one end, which may indicate a read error. The sequence was obtained from a human donor in good health. The sample consisted of effector memory CD4+ T cells from blood. Subset denoted: effector memory, CD45RA- CD27-. V usage is TRBV18 and J usage is TRBJ2-7; 7 bases line up with TRBD2. The CDR3 nucleotides are TGTGCCAGCTCACCGGGCGGGAGCTCCCACGAGCAGTACTTC. This translates into CASSPGGSSHEQYF.